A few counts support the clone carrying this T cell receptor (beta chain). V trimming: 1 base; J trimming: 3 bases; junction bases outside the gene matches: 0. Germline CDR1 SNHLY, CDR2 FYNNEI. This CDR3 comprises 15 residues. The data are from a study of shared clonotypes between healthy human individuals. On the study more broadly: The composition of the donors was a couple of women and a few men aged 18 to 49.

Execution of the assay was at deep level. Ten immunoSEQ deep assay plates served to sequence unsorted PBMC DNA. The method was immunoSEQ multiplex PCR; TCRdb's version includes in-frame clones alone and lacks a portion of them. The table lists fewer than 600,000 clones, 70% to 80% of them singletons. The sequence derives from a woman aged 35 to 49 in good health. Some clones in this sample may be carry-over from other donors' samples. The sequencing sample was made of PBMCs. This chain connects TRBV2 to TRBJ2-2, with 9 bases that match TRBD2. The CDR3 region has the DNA TGTGCCAGCAGTGAAGAGCGGGGGGACACCGGGGAGCTGTTTTTT. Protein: CASSEERGDTGELFF.